In its sample, the clone carrying this T cell receptor beta chain was seen a few times. Antigen unknown. This sample is drawn from a study of T cell repertoires in cytomegalovirus infection. Background on the study: Recently described HLA-C-restricted plus well-studied HLA-B-restricted CMV epitopes were used. An indication of both CMV infection and matching HLA type came from public TCR beta signatures.

Trimming stripped 4 bases from V and 10 bases from J, with 16 bases between. The CDR3 has 14 amino acids. Germline V gene sequence: CDR1 KGHSH, CDR2 LQKENI. TCRdb reprocessed the reads via MiXCR and lists one record per CDR3 protein. The sample yields 650,000 to 850,000 distinct CDR3 sequences, under 35% seen once. Findings and limits, study-wide: CMV carriers having the relevant HLA were flagged by cumulative public TCR beta family frequency. The ex vivo response was dominated by HLA-C-restricted CMV-specific TCR beta clonotypes.

The rearrangement uses TRBV18 and TRBJ1-4; TRBD1 is a possible D gene (6 bases). This sample comprised cultured CD8+ T cells from PBMCs, obtained from culture after CMV antigen stimulation. This receptor was taken from a human donor in good health (CMV status not recorded). Some clones in this sample may be carry-over from other donors' samples. The CDR3 DNA is TGTGCCAGCTCACGGACAGCCAAACGGGGAAAACTGTTTTTT. Encoded protein: CASSRTAKRGKLFF.